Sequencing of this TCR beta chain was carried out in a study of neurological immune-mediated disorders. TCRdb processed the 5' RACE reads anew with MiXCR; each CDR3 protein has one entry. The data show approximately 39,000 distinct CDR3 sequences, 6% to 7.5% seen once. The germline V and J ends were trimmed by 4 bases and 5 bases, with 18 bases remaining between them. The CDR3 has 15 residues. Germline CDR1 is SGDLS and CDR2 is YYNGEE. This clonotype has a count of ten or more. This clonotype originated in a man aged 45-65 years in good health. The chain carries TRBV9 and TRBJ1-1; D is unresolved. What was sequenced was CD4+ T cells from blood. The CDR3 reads CASSPFSGMGTEAFF. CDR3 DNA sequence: TGTGCCAGCAGCCCTTTCTCGGGGATGGGGACTGAAGCTTTCTTT.